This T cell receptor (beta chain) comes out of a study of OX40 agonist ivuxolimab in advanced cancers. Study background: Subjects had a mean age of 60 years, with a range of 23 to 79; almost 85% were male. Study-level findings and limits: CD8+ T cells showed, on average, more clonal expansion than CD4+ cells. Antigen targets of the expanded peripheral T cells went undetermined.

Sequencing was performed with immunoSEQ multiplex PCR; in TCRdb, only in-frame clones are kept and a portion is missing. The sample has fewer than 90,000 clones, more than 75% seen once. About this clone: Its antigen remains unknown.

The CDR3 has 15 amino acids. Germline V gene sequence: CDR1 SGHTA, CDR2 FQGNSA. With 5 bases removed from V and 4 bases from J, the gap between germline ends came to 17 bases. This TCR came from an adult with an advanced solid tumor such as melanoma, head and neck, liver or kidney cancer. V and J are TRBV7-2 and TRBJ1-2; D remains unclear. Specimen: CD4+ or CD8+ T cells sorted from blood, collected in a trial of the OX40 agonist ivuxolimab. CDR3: CASSEDSGKGYGYTF. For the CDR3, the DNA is TGTGCCAGCAGCGAGGACTCGGGGAAGGGCTATGGCTACACCTTC.